The sample holds a few counts of the clone carrying this T cell receptor (beta chain). The antigen is undetermined. Documented treatment: 19 received Ad26.COV2.S at low or high dose, single or two shots; roughly 5 received placebo; per-sample allocation not given. Sampling was performed 63 days after the first vaccine or placebo injection. Expression of Wuhan-strain SARS-CoV-2 spike came from the Ad26 vector that formed the vaccine. The data derive from a study of Ad26.COV2.S vaccination and SARS-CoV-2 variants. Study summary: The donor was enrolled in the Ad26.COV2.S arm of the COV1001 trial. Recipients of Ad26.COV2.S got it intramuscularly, once or twice 56 days apart. General study points: Measurement of non-spike TCR breadth gave similar results in vaccine and placebo recipients.

CDR1 and CDR2 from the germline V gene are SGHAT and FQNNGV. Trimming removed 5 bases from V and 4 bases from J; junction bases left unmatched: 12. This CDR3 is 16 amino acids long. Libraries were prepared by immunoSEQ multiplex PCR; TCRdb keeps only in-frame clonotypes and omits some of them. The table has hundreds of thousands of clones, around 89% seen once. The source was peripheral blood, collected in a trial of Ad26.COV2.S vaccine versus placebo. The clonotype comes from a person between 18 and 59 years old who received the Ad26.COV2.S COVID-19 vaccine or a placebo. This sequence joins TRBV11-2 and TRBJ1-2; 8 nucleotides match TRBD1. The CDR3, as DNA: TGTGCCAGCAGCACTCATGGACAGGGAGGTTTCTATGGCTACACCTTC. Translation: CASSTHGQGGFYGYTF.